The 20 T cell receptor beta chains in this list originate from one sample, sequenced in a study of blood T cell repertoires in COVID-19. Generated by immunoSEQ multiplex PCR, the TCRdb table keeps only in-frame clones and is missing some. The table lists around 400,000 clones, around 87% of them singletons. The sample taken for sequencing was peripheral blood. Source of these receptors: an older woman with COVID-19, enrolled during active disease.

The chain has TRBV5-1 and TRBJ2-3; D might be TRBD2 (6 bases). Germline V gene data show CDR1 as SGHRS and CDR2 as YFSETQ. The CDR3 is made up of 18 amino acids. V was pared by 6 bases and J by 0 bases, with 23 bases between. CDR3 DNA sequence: TGCGCCAGCACCCTTTTACTAGCTGGGCCAGAGAGCACAGATACGCAGTATTTT. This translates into CASTLLLAGPESTDTQYF.

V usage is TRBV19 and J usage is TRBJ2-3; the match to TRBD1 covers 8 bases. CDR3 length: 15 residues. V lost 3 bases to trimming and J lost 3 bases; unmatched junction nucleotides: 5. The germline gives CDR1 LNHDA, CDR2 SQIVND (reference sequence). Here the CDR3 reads CASSIQGARTDTQYF. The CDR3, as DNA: TGTGCCAGTAGTATCCAGGGGGCTCGTACAGATACGCAGTATTTT.

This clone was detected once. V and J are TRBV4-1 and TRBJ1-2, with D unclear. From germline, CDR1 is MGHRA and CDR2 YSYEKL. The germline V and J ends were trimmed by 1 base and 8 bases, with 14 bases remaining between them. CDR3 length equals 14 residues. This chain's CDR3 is CASSQVGVPGGYTF. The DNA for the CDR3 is TGCGCCAGCAGCCAAGTGGGCGTACCCGGAGGCTACACCTTC.

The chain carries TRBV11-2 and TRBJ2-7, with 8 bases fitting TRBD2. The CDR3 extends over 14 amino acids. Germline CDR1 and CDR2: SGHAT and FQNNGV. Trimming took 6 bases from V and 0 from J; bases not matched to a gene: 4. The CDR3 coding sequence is TGTGCCAGCAGACCTGGGACTAGCTCCTACGAGCAGTACTTC. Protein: CASRPGTSSYEQYF.

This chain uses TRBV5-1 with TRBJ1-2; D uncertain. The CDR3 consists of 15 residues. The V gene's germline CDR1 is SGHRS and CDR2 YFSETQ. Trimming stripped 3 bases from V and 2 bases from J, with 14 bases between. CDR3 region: CASSWAASSNYGYTF. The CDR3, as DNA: TGCGCCAGCAGCTGGGCAGCTTCTTCCAACTATGGCTACACCTTC.

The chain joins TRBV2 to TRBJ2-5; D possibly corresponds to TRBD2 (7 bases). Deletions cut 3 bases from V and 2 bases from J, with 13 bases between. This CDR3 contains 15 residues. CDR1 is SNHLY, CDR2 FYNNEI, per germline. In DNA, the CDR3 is TGTGCCAGCAGTGAGTGGGGGGGGCTACAAGAGACCCAGTACTTC. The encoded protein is CASSEWGGLQETQYF.

The CDR3 sequence: CASSYSAVYTGELFF. CDR3 DNA sequence: TGTGCCAGCAGTTACTCGGCGGTCTACACCGGGGAGCTGTTTTTT. The chain has TRBV6-5 and TRBJ2-2; D is uncertain. The V and J ends lost 0 bases and 3 bases respectively, with 8 bases between them. CDR1 and CDR2 from the germline V gene are MNHEY and SVGAGI. The CDR3 sequence is 15 residues long.

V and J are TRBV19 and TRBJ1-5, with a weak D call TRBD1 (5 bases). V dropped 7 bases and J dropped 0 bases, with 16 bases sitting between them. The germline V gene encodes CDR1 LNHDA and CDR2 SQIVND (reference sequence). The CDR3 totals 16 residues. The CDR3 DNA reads TGTGCCAGTAACCCCGGCTGGGGCAATAGCAATCAGCCCCAGCATTTT. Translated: CASNPGWGNSNQPQHF.

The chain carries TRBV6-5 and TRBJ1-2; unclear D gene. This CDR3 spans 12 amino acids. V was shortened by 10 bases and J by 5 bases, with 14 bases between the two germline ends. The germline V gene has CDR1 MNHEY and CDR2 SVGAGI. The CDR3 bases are TGTGCCATCCATAAGGGAGGGTATGGCTACACCTTC. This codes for CAIHKGGYGYTF.

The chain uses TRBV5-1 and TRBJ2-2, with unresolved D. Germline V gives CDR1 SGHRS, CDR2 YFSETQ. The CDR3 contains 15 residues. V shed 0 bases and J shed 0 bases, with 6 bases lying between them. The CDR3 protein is CASSLAPSNTGELFF. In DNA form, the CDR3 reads TGCGCCAGCAGCTTGGCCCCTTCGAACACCGGGGAGCTGTTTTTT.

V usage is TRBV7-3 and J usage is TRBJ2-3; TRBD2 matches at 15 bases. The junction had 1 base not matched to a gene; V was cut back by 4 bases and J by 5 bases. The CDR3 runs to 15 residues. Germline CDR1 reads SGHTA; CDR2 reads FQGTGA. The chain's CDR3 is CASSWGLAGGDTQYF. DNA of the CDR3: TGTGCCAGCAGCTGGGGACTAGCGGGGGGAGATACGCAGTATTTT.

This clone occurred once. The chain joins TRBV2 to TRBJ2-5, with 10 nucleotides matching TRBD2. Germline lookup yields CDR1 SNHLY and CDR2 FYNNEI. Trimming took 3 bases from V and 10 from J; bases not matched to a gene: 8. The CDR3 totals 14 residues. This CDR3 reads CASSDLVAGGIQYF. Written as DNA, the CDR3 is TGTGCCAGCAGTGATCTGGTAGCGGGGGGTATCCAGTACTTC. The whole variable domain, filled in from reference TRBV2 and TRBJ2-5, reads EPEVTQTPSHQVTQMGQEVILRCVPISNHLYFYWYRQILGQKVEFLVSFYNNEISEKSEIFDDQFSVERPDGSNFTLKIRSTKLEDSAMYFCASSDLVAGGIQYFGPGTRLLVL.

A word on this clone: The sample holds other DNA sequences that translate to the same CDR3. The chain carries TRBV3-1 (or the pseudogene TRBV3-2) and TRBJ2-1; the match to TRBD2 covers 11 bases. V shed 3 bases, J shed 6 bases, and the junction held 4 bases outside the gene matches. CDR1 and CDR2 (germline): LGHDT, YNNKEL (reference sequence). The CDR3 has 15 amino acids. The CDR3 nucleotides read TGTGCCAGCAGCCATGGTCTAGCGGGGGGCAATGAGCAGTTCTTC. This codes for CASSHGLAGGNEQFF.

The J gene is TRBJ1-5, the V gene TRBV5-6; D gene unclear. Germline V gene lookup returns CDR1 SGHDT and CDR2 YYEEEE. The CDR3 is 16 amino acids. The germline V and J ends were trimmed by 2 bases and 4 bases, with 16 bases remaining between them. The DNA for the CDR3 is TGTGCCAGCAGCTTATTTTCGCAGTCCCTGAATCAGCCCCAGCATTTT. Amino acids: CASSLFSQSLNQPQHF.

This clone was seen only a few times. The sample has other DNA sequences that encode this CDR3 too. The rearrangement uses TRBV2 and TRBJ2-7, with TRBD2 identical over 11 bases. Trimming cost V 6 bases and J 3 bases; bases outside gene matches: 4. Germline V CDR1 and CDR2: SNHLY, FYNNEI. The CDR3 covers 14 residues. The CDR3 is CASRPGTSGYEQYF. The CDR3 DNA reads TGTGCCAGCAGACCCGGGACTAGCGGCTACGAGCAGTACTTC.

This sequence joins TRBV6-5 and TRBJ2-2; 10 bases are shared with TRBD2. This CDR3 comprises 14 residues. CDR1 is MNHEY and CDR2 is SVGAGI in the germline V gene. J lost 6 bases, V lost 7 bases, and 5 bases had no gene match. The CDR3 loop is CASIPLAGAGELFF. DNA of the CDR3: TGTGCCAGCATTCCCCTAGCGGGGGCCGGGGAGCTGTTTTTT.

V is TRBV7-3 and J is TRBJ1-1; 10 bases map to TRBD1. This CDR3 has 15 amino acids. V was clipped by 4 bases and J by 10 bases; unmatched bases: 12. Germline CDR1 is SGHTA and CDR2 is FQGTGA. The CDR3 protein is CASSSAGTGVDRAFF. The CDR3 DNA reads TGTGCCAGCAGCTCGGCCGGGACAGGGGTGGATAGAGCTTTCTTT.

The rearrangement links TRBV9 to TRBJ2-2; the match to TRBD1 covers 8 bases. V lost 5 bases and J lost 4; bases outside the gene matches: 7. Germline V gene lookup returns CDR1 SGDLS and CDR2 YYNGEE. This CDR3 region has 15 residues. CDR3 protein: CASRDGDRGTGELFF. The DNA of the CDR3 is TGTGCCAGCAGAGACGGAGACAGGGGCACCGGGGAGCTGTTTTTT. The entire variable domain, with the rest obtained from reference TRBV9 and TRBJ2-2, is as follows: DSGVTQTPKHLITATGQRVTLRCSPRSGDLSVYWYQQSLDQGLQFLIQYYNGEERAKGNILERFSAQQFPDLHSELNLSSLELGDSALYFCASRDGDRGTGELFFGEGSRLTVL.

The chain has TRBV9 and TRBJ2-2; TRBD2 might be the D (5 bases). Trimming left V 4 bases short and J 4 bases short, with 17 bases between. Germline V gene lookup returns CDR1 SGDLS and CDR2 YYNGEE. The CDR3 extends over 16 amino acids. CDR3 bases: TGTGCCAGCAGCCCCGGTGGGCTCCGGGGCACCGGGGAGCTGTTTTTT. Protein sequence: CASSPGGLRGTGELFF.

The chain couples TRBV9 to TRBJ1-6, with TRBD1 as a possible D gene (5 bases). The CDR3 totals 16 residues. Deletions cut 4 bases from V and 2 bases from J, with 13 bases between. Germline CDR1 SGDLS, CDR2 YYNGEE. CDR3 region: CASSSPGGTYNSPLHF. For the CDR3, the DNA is TGTGCCAGCAGCTCCCCGGGGGGAACCTATAATTCACCCCTCCACTTT.